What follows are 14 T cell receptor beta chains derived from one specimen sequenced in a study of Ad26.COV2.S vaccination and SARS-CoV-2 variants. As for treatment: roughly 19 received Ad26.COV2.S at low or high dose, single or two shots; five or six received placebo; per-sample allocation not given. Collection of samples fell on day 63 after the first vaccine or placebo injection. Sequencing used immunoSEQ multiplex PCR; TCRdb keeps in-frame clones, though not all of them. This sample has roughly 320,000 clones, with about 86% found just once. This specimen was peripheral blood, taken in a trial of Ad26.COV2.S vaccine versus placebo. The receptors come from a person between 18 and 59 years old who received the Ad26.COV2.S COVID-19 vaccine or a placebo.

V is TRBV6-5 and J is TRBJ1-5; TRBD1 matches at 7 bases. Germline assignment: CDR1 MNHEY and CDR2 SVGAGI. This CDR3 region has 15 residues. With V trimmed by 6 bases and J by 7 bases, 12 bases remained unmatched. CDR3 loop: CASRQQGTGGQPQHF. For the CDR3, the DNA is TGTGCCAGCAGGCAACAGGGGACCGGAGGGCAGCCCCAGCATTTT.

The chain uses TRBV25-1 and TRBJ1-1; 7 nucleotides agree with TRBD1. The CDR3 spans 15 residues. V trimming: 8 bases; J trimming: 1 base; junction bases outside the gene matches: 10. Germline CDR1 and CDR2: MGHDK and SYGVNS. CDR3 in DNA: TGTGCCAGCCGGAGGGGCAGGGGGTGGAACACTGAAGCTTTCTTT. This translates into CASRRGRGWNTEAFF.

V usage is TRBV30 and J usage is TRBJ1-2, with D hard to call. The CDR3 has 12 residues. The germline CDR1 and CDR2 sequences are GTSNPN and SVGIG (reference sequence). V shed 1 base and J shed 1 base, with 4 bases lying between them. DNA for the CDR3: TGTGCCTGGAGTGACAGTAACTATGGCTACACCTTC. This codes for CAWSDSNYGYTF.

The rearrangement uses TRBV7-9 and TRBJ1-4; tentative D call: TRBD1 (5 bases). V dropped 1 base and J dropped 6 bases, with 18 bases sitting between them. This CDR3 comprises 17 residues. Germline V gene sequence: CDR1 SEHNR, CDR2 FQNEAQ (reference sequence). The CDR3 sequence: CASSLDKGTEGDEKLFF. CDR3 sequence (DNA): TGTGCCAGCAGCTTAGACAAGGGGACCGAGGGCGATGAAAAACTGTTTTTT.

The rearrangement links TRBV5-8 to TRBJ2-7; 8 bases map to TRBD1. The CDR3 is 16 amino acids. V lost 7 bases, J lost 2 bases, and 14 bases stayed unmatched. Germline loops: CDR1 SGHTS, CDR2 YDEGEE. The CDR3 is CASALRTGQKTYEQYF. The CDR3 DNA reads TGTGCCAGCGCTCTCCGGACAGGGCAAAAAACCTACGAGCAGTACTTC.

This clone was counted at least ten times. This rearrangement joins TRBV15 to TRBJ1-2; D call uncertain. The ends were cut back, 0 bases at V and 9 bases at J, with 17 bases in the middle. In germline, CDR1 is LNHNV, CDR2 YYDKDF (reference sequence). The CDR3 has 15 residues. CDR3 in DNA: TGTGCCACCAGCAGAGATATATGGGGAATTCGGAGCTACACCTTC. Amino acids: CATSRDIWGIRSYTF.

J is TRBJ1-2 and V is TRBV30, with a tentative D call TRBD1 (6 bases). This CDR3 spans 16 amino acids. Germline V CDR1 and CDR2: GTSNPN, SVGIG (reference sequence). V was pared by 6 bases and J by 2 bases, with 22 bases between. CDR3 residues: CACSGALSEINYGYTF. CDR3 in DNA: TGTGCCTGTTCGGGGGCATTGTCGGAGATAAACTATGGCTACACCTTC.

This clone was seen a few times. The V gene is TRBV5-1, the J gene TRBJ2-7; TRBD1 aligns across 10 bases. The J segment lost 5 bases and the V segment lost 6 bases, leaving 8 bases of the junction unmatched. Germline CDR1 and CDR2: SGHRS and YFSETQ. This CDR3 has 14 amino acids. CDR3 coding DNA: TGCGCCAGCAAGCCCGGACAGGGGGAGAACGAGCAGTACTTC. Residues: CASKPGQGENEQYF.

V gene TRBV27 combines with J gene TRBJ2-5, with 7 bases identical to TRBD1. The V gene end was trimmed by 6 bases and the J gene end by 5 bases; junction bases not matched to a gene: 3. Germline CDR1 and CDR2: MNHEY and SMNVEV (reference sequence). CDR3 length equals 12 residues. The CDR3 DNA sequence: TGTGCCAGCAGGGGACAGACTGAGACCCAGTACTTC. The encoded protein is CASRGQTETQYF.

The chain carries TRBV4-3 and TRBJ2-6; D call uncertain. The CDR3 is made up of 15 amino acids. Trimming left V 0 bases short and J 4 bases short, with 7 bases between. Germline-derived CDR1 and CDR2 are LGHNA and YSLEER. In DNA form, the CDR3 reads TGCGCCAGCAGCCAAGATATTCTGGGGGCCAACGTCCTGACTTTC. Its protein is CASSQDILGANVLTF.

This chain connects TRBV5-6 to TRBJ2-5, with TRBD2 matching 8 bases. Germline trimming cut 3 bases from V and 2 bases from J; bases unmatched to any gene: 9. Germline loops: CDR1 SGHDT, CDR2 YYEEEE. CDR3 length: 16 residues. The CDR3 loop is CASSYMPGGYQETQYF. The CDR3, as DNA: TGTGCCAGCAGCTACATGCCGGGGGGGTATCAAGAGACCCAGTACTTC.

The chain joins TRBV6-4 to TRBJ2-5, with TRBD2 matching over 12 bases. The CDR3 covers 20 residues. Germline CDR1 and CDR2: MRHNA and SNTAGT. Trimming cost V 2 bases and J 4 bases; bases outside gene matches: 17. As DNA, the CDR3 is TGTGCCAGCAGTGACACCCACTGGGCTAGCGGGGGGGAGGTCGCAGAGACCCAGTACTTC. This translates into CASSDTHWASGGEVAETQYF.

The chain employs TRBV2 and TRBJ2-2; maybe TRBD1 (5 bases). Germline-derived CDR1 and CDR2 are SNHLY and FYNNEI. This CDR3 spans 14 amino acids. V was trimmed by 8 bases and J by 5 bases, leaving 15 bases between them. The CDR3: CASVGRVLTGELFF. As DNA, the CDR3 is TGTGCCAGCGTTGGCAGGGTTCTTACCGGGGAGCTGTTTTTT.

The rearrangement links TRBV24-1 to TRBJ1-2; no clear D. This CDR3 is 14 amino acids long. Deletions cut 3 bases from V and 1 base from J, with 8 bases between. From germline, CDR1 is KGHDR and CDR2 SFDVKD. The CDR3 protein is CATSDRRDNYGYTF. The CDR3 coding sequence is TGTGCCACCAGTGATCGCCGGGATAACTATGGCTACACCTTC.